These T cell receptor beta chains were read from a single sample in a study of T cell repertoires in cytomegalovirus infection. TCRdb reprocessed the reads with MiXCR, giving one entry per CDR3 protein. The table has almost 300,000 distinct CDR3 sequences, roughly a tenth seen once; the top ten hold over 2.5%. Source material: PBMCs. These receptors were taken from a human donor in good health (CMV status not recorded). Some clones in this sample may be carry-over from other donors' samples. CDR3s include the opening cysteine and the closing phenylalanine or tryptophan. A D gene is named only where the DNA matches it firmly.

CASSLMWDTAGELFF . TRBJ2-2 TRBV7-2
CASRSGATNEKLFF . TRBJ1-4 TRBV6-6
CASSLAGGLGQPQHF . TRBJ1-5 TRBV7-9
CASSPVLYSGGQHYGYGYTF . TRBJ1-2 TRBV12-3/TRBV12-4
CSARFIGRPSGRNEQFF . TRBJ2-1 TRBV20-1
CASSRSGGYSSYEQYF TRBD2 TRBJ2-7 TRBV3-1
CASRTGVGTGELFF . TRBJ2-2 TRBV7-3
CASSLNSISGANVLTF . TRBJ2-6 TRBV5-5
CAIYDGGGQSLHF . TRBJ1-6 TRBV28
CASKGVRGSGDTQYF . TRBJ2-3 TRBV10-2
CASSPGLAGGPSSYNEQFF TRBD2 TRBJ2-1 TRBV6-5
CASRDLTGELFF . TRBJ2-2 TRBV4-1
CASSYPGEQFF . TRBJ2-1 TRBV6-5
CASSQGRGHDGYTF TRBD1 TRBJ1-2 TRBV14
CASRAQGLAGAYYNEQFF TRBD2 TRBJ2-1 TRBV27
CATLDNYGYTF . TRBJ1-2 TRBV6-2/TRBV6-3
CASSENRGVISGANVLTF TRBD1 TRBJ2-6 TRBV7-8
CSVDLAQGGNEQFF . TRBJ2-1 TRBV29-1
CSARDFQITEAFF . TRBJ1-1 TRBV20-1
CASTFQPGNYGYTF . TRBJ1-2 TRBV6-6
CSAGTGTQYF TRBD1 TRBJ2-3 TRBV20-1
CATSDFTRGDTDTQYF . TRBJ2-3 TRBV24-1
CASSLSTANQPQHF . TRBJ1-5 TRBV5-6
CASSPPGTISGNTIYF . TRBJ1-3 TRBV18
CSVRGLAGHTQYF TRBD2 TRBJ2-3 TRBV29-1
CASSLAGGIYGYTF . TRBJ1-2 TRBV7-8
CASGDRGFYNEQFF . TRBJ2-1 TRBV7-2
CASSEYFSGTGLTDTQYF . TRBJ2-3 TRBV25-1
CASSRSPGQGSNQPQHF TRBD1 TRBJ1-5 TRBV18
CASTSRAGLSTDTQYF . TRBJ2-3 TRBV7-2
CASSWGTGAINSPLHF TRBD1 TRBJ1-6 TRBV27
CSAPGHKSSGANVLTF . TRBJ2-6 TRBV20-1
CSARDGLYGYTF . TRBJ1-2 TRBV20-1
CASRLQGRSNQPQHF . TRBJ1-5 TRBV12-3/TRBV12-4
CASRLRSSYNSPLHF . TRBJ1-6 TRBV7-8
CASVYNEQFF . TRBJ2-1 TRBV6-1
CASSEYGAAFLEAFF . TRBJ1-1 TRBV25-1
CASSLASDRANYGYTF TRBD1 TRBJ1-2 TRBV7-2
CSVEDPGGFYYGYTF . TRBJ1-2 TRBV29-1
CASSFAARGGPNEQFF TRBD2 TRBJ2-1 TRBV7-9
CSARDLRESSSYEQYF . TRBJ2-7 TRBV20-1
CSARGTSGSYNEQFF TRBD2 TRBJ2-1 TRBV20-1
CSARPAGSTDTQYF TRBD2 TRBJ2-3 TRBV20-1
CASSWGTGNEQFF TRBD1 TRBJ2-1 TRBV5-6
CASSETVTGQNSNQPQHF TRBD1 TRBJ1-5 TRBV7-3
CASSGTGSYEQYF TRBD1 TRBJ2-7 TRBV7-9
CASSLWKGSNEQYF . TRBJ2-7 TRBV12-3/TRBV12-4
CASSPGGTLANYGYTF . TRBJ1-2 TRBV7-9
CSVGGQNYGYTF . TRBJ1-2 TRBV29-1
CASSDPDRDSYEQYF TRBD1 TRBJ2-7 TRBV10-1